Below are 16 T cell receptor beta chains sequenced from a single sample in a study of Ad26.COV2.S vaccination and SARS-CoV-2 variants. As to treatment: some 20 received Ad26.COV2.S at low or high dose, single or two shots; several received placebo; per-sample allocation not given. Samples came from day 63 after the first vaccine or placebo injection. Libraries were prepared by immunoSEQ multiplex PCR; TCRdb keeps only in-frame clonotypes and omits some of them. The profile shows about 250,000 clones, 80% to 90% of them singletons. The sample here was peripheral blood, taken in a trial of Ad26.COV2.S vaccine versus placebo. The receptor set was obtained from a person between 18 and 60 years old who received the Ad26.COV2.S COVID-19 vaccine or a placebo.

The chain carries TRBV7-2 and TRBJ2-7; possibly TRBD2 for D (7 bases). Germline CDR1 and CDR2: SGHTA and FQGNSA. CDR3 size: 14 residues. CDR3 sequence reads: CAIGGRESPYEQYF. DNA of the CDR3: TGTGCTATTGGGGGGCGGGAGTCTCCCTACGAGCAGTACTTC.

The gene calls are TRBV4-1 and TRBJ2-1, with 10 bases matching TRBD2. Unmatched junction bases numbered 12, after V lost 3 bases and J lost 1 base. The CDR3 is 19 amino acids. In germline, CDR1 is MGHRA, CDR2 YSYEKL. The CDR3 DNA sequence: TGCGCCAGCAGCCAGGAGCGGGGGGGTAGCTCCAGGTCCTACAATGAGCAGTTCTTC. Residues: CASSQERGGSSRSYNEQFF.

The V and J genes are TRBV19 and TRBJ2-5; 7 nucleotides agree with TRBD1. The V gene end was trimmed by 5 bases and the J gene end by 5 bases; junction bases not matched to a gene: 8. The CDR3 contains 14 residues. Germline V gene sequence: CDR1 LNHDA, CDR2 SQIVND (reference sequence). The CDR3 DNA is TGTGCCAGTAGTCCGGGACAGCCTCAGGAGACCCAGTACTTC. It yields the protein CASSPGQPQETQYF.

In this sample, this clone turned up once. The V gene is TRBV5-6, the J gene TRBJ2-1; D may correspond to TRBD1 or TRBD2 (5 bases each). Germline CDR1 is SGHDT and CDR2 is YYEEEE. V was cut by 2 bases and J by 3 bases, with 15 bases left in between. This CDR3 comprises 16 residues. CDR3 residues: CASSFRYGTFYNEQFF. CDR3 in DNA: TGTGCCAGCAGCTTCAGGTACGGGACGTTCTACAATGAGCAGTTCTTC.

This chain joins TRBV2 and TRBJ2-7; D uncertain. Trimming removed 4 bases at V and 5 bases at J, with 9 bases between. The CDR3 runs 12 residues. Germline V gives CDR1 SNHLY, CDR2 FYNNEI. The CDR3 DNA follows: TGTGCCAGCAGTGTCGAGAGAGACGAGCAGTACTTC. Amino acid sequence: CASSVERDEQYF.

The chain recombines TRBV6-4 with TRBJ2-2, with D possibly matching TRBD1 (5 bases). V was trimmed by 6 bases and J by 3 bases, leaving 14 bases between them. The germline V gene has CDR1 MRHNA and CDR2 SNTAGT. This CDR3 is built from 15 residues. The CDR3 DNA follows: TGTGCCAGCAGCCGACAGAAAAGCGACACCGGGGAGCTGTTTTTT. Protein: CASSRQKSDTGELFF.

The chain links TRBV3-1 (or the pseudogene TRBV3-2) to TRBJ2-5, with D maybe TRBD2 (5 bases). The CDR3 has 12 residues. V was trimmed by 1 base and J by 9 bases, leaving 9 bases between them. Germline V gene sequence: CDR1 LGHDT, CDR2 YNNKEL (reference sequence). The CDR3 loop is CASSQARRAQYF. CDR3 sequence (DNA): TGTGCCAGCAGCCAAGCCCGGCGGGCCCAGTACTTC.

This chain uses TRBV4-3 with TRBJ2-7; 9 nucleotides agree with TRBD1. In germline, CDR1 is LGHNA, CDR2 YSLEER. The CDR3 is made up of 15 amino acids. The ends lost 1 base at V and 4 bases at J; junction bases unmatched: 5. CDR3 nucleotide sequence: TGCGCCAGCAGCCAAGGGGACAGGGAAGGGTACGAGCAGTACTTC. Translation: CASSQGDREGYEQYF.

The CDR3 reads CASSPPTGRPEAFF. The CDR3, as DNA: TGTGCCAGCAGCCCCCCGACAGGGAGGCCTGAAGCTTTCTTT. V usage is TRBV7-9 and J usage is TRBJ1-1, with TRBD1 identical over 7 bases. Germline V gives CDR1 SEHNR, CDR2 FQNEAQ (reference sequence). The V segment lost 5 bases and the J segment 6 bases; nucleotides outside the gene matches: 9. The CDR3 is made up of 14 amino acids.

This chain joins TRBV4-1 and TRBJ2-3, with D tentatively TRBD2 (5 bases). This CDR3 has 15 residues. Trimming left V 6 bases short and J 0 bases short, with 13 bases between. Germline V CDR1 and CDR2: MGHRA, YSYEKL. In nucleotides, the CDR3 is TGCGCCAGCAGTCGGACTTTCCCCAGCACAGATACGCAGTATTTT. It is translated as CASSRTFPSTDTQYF.

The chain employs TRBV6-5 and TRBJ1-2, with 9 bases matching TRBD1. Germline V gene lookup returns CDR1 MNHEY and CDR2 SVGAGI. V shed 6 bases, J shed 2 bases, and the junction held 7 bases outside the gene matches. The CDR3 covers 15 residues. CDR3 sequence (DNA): TGTGCCAGCAGCCGTCCGGGGACAGGGAACTATGGCTACACCTTC. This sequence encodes CASSRPGTGNYGYTF.

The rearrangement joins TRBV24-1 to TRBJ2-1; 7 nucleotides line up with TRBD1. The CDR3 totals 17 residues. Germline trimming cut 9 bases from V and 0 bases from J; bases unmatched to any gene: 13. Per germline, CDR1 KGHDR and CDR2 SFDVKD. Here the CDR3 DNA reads TGTGCCACCTGGGGACAGCCGAAACGTAGCTCCTACAATGAGCAGTTCTTC. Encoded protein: CATWGQPKRSSYNEQFF.

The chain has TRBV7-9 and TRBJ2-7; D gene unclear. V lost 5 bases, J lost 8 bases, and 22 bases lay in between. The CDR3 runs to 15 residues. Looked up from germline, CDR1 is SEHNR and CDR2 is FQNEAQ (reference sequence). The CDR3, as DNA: TGTGCCAGCAGCCCGCGACACCCGCCTCTCGTCAAGCAGTACTTC. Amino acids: CASSPRHPPLVKQYF.

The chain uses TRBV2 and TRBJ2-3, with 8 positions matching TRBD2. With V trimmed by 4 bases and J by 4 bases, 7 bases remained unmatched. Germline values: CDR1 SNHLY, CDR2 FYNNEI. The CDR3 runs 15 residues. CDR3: CASSVGGGSSDTQYF. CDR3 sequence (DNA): TGTGCCAGCAGTGTTGGCGGGGGGTCTTCAGATACGCAGTATTTT.

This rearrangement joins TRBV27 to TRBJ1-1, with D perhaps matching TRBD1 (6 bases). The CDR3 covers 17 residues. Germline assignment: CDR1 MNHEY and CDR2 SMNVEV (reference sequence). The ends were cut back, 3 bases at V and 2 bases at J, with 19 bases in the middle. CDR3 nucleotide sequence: TGTGCCAGCAGTTTGACATTCGGGGGGCGCGAAAACACTGAAGCTTTCTTT. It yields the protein CASSLTFGGRENTEAFF.

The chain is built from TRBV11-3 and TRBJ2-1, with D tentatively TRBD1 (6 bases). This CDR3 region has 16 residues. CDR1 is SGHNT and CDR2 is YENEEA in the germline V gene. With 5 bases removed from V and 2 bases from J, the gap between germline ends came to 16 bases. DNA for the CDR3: TGTGCCAGCAGCAAAGGGGACACAGGGCCCTACAATGAGCAGTTCTTC. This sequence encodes CASSKGDTGPYNEQFF.